This T cell receptor (beta chain) was sequenced in a study of cytomegalovirus exposure and HLA in healthy donors. Study in general: There were approximately 400 genotyped donors. Of these, roughly 82% fell in the genetic ancestry cluster associated with self-reported Caucasian donors.

V shed 2 bases and J shed 2 bases, with 9 bases lying between them. Germline CDR1 MGHRA, CDR2 YSYEKL. CDR3 size: 14 residues. Findings of the study overall: Immune exposure information comprised only CMV serostatus. Among CMV-associated TCR beta chains, most appeared HLA-restricted in a later analysis.

Amplification used 60 Vbeta primers and 13 Jbeta primers. Clones were sequenced by immunoSEQ multiplex PCR, and TCRdb holds only the in-frame ones, with some missing. In the table there are 60,000 or so clones, more than 80% of which are singletons. As for this clone: The antigen is undetermined.

Unrecorded immune exposures were likely, despite nominal health at sampling. The V gene is TRBV4-1, the J gene TRBJ1-2; no definite D call. The clonotype was recovered from a man aged 30 to 39 in good health and CMV-seropositive. Sequencing used PBMCs. CDR3 region: CASSQTPLNYGYTF. The CDR3 DNA is TGCGCCAGCAGCCAAACACCATTAAACTATGGCTACACCTTC.